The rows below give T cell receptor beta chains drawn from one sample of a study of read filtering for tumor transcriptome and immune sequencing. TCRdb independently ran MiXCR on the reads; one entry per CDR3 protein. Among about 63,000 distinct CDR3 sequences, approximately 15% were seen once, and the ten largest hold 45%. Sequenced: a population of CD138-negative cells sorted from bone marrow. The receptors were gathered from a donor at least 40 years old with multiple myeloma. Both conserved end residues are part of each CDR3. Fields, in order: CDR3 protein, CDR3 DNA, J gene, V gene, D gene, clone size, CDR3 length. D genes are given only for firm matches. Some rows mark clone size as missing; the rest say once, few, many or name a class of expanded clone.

CASSVAIGVNTGELFF	TGTGCCAGCAGCGTAGCCATAGGTGTGAACACCGGGGAGCTGTTTTTT	TRBJ2-2	TRBV9	NA	once	16
CASSPGTGIEKLFF	TGTGCCAGCAGCCCCGGGACAGGGATTGAAAAACTGTTTTTT	TRBJ1-4	TRBV7-9	TRBD1	many	14
CSAFLAGAGDTQYF	TGCAGTGCCTTTCTAGCGGGAGCCGGAGATACGCAGTATTTT	TRBJ2-3	TRBV20-1	TRBD2	many	14
CASSLIRDYYEQYF	TGTGCCAGCAGCTTAATCCGGGATTACTACGAGCAGTACTTC	TRBJ2-7	TRBV7-2	NA	many	14
CASRGGGSGDNEQFF	TGTGCCAGCAGGGGGGGGGGTAGCGGGGACAATGAGCAGTTCTTC	TRBJ2-1	TRBV28	TRBD2	many	15
CASSSTLAGETGYEQYF	TGTGCCAGCAGTTCCACTCTAGCGGGAGAGACGGGGTACGAGCAGTACTTC	TRBJ2-7	TRBV7-9	TRBD2	few	17
CSARAIQGVYGYTF	TGCAGTGCTAGAGCCATACAGGGGGTCTATGGCTACACCTTC	TRBJ1-2	TRBV20-1	TRBD1	many	14
CSVDLGLNEQFF	TGCAGCGTTGATTTGGGTCTCAATGAGCAGTTCTTC	TRBJ2-1	TRBV29-1	NA	many	12
CATSDATGEQSQHF	TGTGCCACCAGTGATGCGACAGGGGAGCAGTCCCAGCATTTT	TRBJ1-5	TRBV24-1	TRBD1	many	14
CASSLRGGYEQYF	TGTGCCAGCAGCTTGAGGGGCGGCTACGAGCAGTACTTC	TRBJ2-7	TRBV5-5	NA	many	13
CASSHGTANLFNQPQHF	TGTGCCAGCAGCCATGGGACAGCCAATCTATTCAATCAGCCCCAGCATTTT	TRBJ1-5	TRBV6-2/TRBV6-3	TRBD1	many	17
CASSLVGLAGGYNEQFF	TGTGCCAGCAGCTTAGTTGGGCTAGCGGGGGGCTACAATGAGCAGTTCTTC	TRBJ2-1	TRBV7-3	TRBD2	many	17
CASSPPRWTGSSYEQYF	TGTGCCAGCAGTCCACCAAGGTGGACAGGGAGCTCCTACGAGCAGTACTTC	TRBJ2-7	TRBV28	TRBD1	many	17
CASSVGQRTHTGELFF	TGTGCCAGCAGCGTGGGCCAGCGAACTCACACCGGGGAGCTGTTTTTT	TRBJ2-2	TRBV9	NA	many	16
CASRSLWRGETQYF	TGTGCCAGCAGATCCCTTTGGCGAGGAGAGACCCAGTACTTC	TRBJ2-5	TRBV6-2/TRBV6-3	NA	few	14
CASTGTPYHSEQFF	TGTGCCAGCACCGGGACTCCATATCACTCGGAGCAGTTCTTC	TRBJ2-1	TRBV7-9	NA	few	14
CASSLPPRADEQYF	TGTGCCAGCAGTTTACCTCCGAGGGCCGACGAGCAGTACTTC	TRBJ2-7	TRBV28	NA	NA	14
CSTPGTGPETQYF	TGCAGTACCCCGGGGACAGGGCCGGAGACCCAGTACTTC	TRBJ2-5	TRBV20-1	TRBD1	many	13
CSVTSSSYEQYF	TGCAGCGTGACATCAAGCTCCTACGAGCAGTACTTT	TRBJ2-7	TRBV29-1	NA	many	12
CASRFSGLGANTGELFF	TGTGCCAGCAGGTTTTCGGGACTAGGAGCGAACACCGGGGAGCTGTTTTTT	TRBJ2-2	TRBV6-5	TRBD2	NA	17
CASSLAEALGKAYNEQFF	TGTGCCAGCAGCTTGGCGGAGGCATTAGGAAAGGCCTACAATGAGCAGTTCTTC	TRBJ2-1	TRBV7-9	NA	many	18
CSAASGQEAQYF	TGCAGTGCTGCTAGCGGGCAAGAGGCCCAGTACTTC	TRBJ2-5	TRBV20-1	TRBD2	NA	12
CSASLLVGATEAFF	TGCAGTGCTAGTTTACTCGTGGGGGCTACTGAAGCTTTCTTT	TRBJ1-1	TRBV20-1	NA	many	14